This passage covers 24 T cell receptor beta chains from one sample sequenced in a study of response to subunit inactivated influenza vaccine. TCRdb redid the calling of the RT-PCR reads with MiXCR, one entry per CDR3 protein. The data hold roughly 700,000 distinct CDR3 sequences, with over 11% observed a single time. The sample here was PBMCs from blood, taken around two weeks before vaccination. Receptors were obtained from a man aged 45-65 years who received an inactivated influenza vaccine.

This clonotype was counted a few times. The chain joins TRBV7-9 to TRBJ1-1; D uncertain. The CDR3 runs to 11 residues. The V end lost 1 base, the J end lost 11 bases, and 8 bases lay between the germline ends. The germline gives CDR1 SEHNR, CDR2 FQNEAQ (reference sequence). The DNA for the CDR3 is TGTGCCAGCAGCTTAGGGCTCTTGGCTTTCTTT. It is translated as CASSLGLLAFF.

V is TRBV20-1 and J is TRBJ2-1; 7 positions match TRBD1. This CDR3 comprises 13 residues. V was clipped by 0 bases and J by 12 bases; unmatched bases: 8. Germline CDR1 is DFQATT and CDR2 is SNEGSKA (reference sequence). This CDR3 reads CSAREDVGTAQFF. In DNA form, the CDR3 reads TGCAGTGCTAGAGAAGATGTAGGGACAGCGCAGTTCTTC.

This sequence joins TRBV7-6 and TRBJ1-5; tentatively, D is TRBD1 (5 bases). The germline gives CDR1 SGHVS, CDR2 FNYEAQ. Trimming took off 3 bases at V and 9 bases at J, with 12 bases between the two ends. The CDR3 has 13 residues. The CDR3, as DNA: TGTGCCAGCAGCTTCGGGGGAGCGCGGCCCCAGCATTTT. This gives the protein CASSFGGARPQHF. The full variable domain, rest sourced from reference TRBV7-6 and TRBJ1-5, is GAGVSQSPRYKVTKRGQDVALRCDPISGHVSLYWYRQALGQGPEFLTYFNYEAQQDKSGLPNDRFSAERPEGSISTLTIQRTEQRDSAMYRCASSFGGARPQHFGDGTRLSIL.

This clonotype was picked up a small number of times. V is TRBV18 and J is TRBJ2-3, with 10 bases lining up with TRBD1. The germline V gene has CDR1 KGHSH and CDR2 LQKENI. The CDR3 sequence is 20 residues long. V shed 2 bases, J shed 0 bases, and the junction held 14 bases outside the gene matches. The chain's CDR3 is CASSPWAGTGVADSTDTQYF. CDR3 bases: TGTGCCAGCTCACCATGGGCGGGGACAGGGGTCGCTGATAGCACAGATACGCAGTATTTT.

The chain combines TRBV29-1 with TRBJ2-2, with TRBD2 matching over 7 bases. The CDR3 totals 12 residues. CDR1 and CDR2 (germline): SQVTM, ANQGSEA. The J segment lost 4 bases and the V segment lost 6 bases, leaving 2 bases of the junction unmatched. The CDR3 nucleotides are TGCAGCGTGCGCGGGGGCACCGGGGAGCTGTTTTTT. Encoded protein: CSVRGGTGELFF.

This clonotype was seen more than once but under ten times. This rearrangement joins TRBV29-1 to TRBJ1-5, with TRBD1 matching over 8 bases. The V segment lost 6 bases and the J segment 7 bases; nucleotides outside the gene matches: 8. Germline assignment: CDR1 SQVTM and CDR2 ANQGSEA. This CDR3 has 13 residues. In DNA form, the CDR3 reads TGCAGCGTAGGGGATGACAGGGGACAGCCCCAGCATTTT. It encodes CSVGDDRGQPQHF.

The sample holds one count of this clonotype. The chain combines TRBV12-3 or TRBV12-4 with TRBJ2-1; D possibly corresponds to TRBD1 (6 bases). The CDR3 spans 13 residues. V was trimmed by 7 bases and J by 2 bases, leaving 9 bases between them. The CDR3 DNA reads as TGTGCCAGCAACCCAGGGGCCTACAATGAGCAGTTCTTC. It yields the protein CASNPGAYNEQFF.

The CDR3 here is CASSRSGTGRYEQYF. The CDR3 coding sequence is TGTGCCAGCAGCCGGTCCGGGACAGGCCGCTACGAGCAGTACTTC. The chain employs TRBV7-9 and TRBJ2-7, with 8 positions matching TRBD1. V lost 5 bases and J lost 3; bases outside the gene matches: 9. The CDR3 is 15 residues long. The germline V gene has CDR1 SEHNR and CDR2 FQNEAQ (reference sequence).

The chain is built from TRBV10-3 and TRBJ2-2; D perhaps matches TRBD2 (5 bases). V lost 4 bases and J lost 4, with 13 bases in between. CDR1 and CDR2 (germline): ENHRY, SYGVKD. The CDR3 has 15 residues. The CDR3 nucleotides read TGTGCCATCAGTGCAGAGCCCGAGGGCACCGGGGAGCTGTTTTTT. Protein: CAISAEPEGTGELFF.

The chain couples TRBV13 to TRBJ2-5; D gene uncertain. The CDR3 totals 14 residues. Trimming cost V 5 bases and J 0 bases, with 10 bases left between them. Germline CDR1 reads PRHDT; CDR2 reads FYEKMQ (reference sequence). DNA for the CDR3: TGTGCCAGCAGCCCTAGATCGTACCAAGAGACCCAGTACTTC. Its protein is CASSPRSYQETQYF.

This clonotype was counted only a few times. The chain carries TRBV27 and TRBJ2-6; D might be TRBD1 (5 bases). Trimming took 1 base from V and 0 from J, leaving 7 bases between them. The CDR3 length is 16 residues. Germline CDR1 and CDR2: MNHEY and SMNVEV (reference sequence). CDR3 DNA: TGTGCCAGCAGTTTATTAGGGGCCTCTGGGGCCAACGTCCTGACTTTC. Its protein product is CASSLLGASGANVLTF.

This clonotype turned up a few times. The genes are TRBV12-3 or TRBV12-4 and TRBJ2-7, with D perhaps TRBD1 (6 bases). This CDR3 has 13 amino acids. With 5 bases removed from V and 1 base from J, the gap between germline ends came to 9 bases. The CDR3 loop reads CASSRQVSYEQYF. CDR3 sequence (DNA): TGTGCCAGCAGTAGACAGGTATCCTACGAGCAGTACTTC.

This clonotype showed up just a few times. V and J are TRBV18 and TRBJ1-4; a weak D match, TRBD1 (5 bases). The V and J ends lost 8 bases and 8 bases respectively, with 15 bases between them. Germline-derived CDR1 and CDR2 are KGHSH and LQKENI. The CDR3 runs to 13 residues. CDR3 amino acids: CASARGNGEKLFF. The DNA of the CDR3 is TGTGCCAGCGCTCGGGGGAACGGGGAAAAACTGTTTTTT.

A few counts support this clonotype. The chain combines TRBV6-2 or TRBV6-3 with TRBJ1-5; no firm D call. CDR3 length: 14 residues. Trimming left V 0 bases short and J 6 bases short, with 9 bases between. Germline assignment: CDR1 MNHEY and CDR2 SVGEGT. CDR3 region: CASSYSVKAQPQHF. The CDR3 region has the DNA TGTGCCAGCAGTTACTCGGTGAAAGCTCAGCCCCAGCATTTT.

The chain employs TRBV15 and TRBJ2-7, with D maybe TRBD1 (6 bases). Germline V gene sequence: CDR1 LNHNV, CDR2 YYDKDF (reference sequence). Trimming took 0 bases from V and 4 from J, leaving 19 bases between them. The CDR3 loop spans 17 amino acids. CDR3: CATSRERGHQVMYEQYF. The CDR3 DNA reads as TGTGCCACCAGCAGAGAACGGGGACACCAGGTGATGTACGAGCAGTACTTC.

This sequence joins TRBV7-6 and TRBJ2-1; 9 bases agree with TRBD2. Per germline, CDR1 SGHVS and CDR2 FNYEAQ. Losses at the gene ends were 5 bases for V and 2 bases for J; bases not matched to a gene: 7. The CDR3 has 16 amino acids. The DNA for the CDR3 is TGTGCCAGCAGCCCCTTTCGGACTAGCGCCTACAATGAGCAGTTCTTC. Translated, it gives CASSPFRTSAYNEQFF.

The rearrangement links TRBV7-2 to TRBJ2-1; TRBD1 agrees at 9 bases. From germline, CDR1 is SGHTA and CDR2 FQGNSA. Unmatched junction bases numbered 5, after V lost 1 base and J lost 7 bases. This CDR3 is built from 15 residues. The CDR3 DNA reads TGTGCCAGCAGCTTAGTCGGGACAGGGAAAAATGAGCAGTTCTTC. Its translation is CASSLVGTGKNEQFF.

The chain is built from TRBV29-1 and TRBJ2-7; weak D call: TRBD2 (6 bases). The V and J ends lost 7 bases and 4 bases respectively, with 17 bases between them. CDR3 size: 13 residues. CDR1 is SQVTM and CDR2 is ANQGSEA in the germline V gene. The CDR3 bases are TGCAGCGCTTCCGGGACTCAAATTTACGAGCAGTACGTC. Amino acids: CSASGTQIYEQYV.

The chain uses TRBV20-1 and TRBJ1-1; D is perhaps TRBD1 (6 bases). Germline lookup yields CDR1 DFQATT and CDR2 SNEGSKA (reference sequence). The CDR3 is 14 residues long. Trimming took 1 base from V and 1 from J, leaving 10 bases between them. CDR3 DNA sequence: TGCAGTGCTAGAGTACAGGGCCCGAACACTGAAGCTTTCTTT. It specifies CSARVQGPNTEAFF.

This clonotype has just a few counts. The V gene is TRBV12-3 or TRBV12-4, the J gene TRBJ2-7; 8 positions match TRBD1. There are 15 residues in the CDR3. The J segment lost 4 bases and the V segment lost 3 bases, leaving 8 bases of the junction unmatched. For the CDR3, the DNA is TGTGCCAGCAGTTTGGCAGGGGGCGGAAGTTACGAGCAGTACTTC. Protein: CASSLAGGGSYEQYF.

The chain has TRBV29-1 and TRBJ2-1; D unresolved. Trimming cost V 3 bases and J 0 bases, with 15 bases left between them. This CDR3 contains 16 residues. Per germline, CDR1 SQVTM and CDR2 ANQGSEA. CDR3 coding DNA: TGCAGCGTTGATTGGGCAGGTAGGAGCTCCTACAATGAGCAGTTCTTC. This translates into CSVDWAGRSSYNEQFF.

The table lists this clonotype with many counts. The CDR3 nucleotides are TGTGCCAGCAACTCTAGGGGTAGGACAGGGCAAAATACGCAGTATTTT. Translation gives CASNSRGRTGQNTQYF. The rearrangement links TRBV12-3 or TRBV12-4 to TRBJ2-3, with 8 nucleotides matching TRBD1. The V gene end was trimmed by 7 bases and the J gene end by 7 bases; junction bases not matched to a gene: 16. This CDR3 comprises 16 residues.

This clonotype was seen a few times. V is TRBV20-1 and J is TRBJ2-1; TRBD2 aligns across 11 bases. The length of the CDR3 is 19 residues. Trimming removed 2 bases from V and 0 bases from J; junction bases left unmatched: 12. Germline V lookup: CDR1 DFQATT, CDR2 SNEGSKA (reference sequence). The CDR3 coding sequence is TGCAGTGCTAGACAAACCCCGGGACTAGCGGAGAGCTCCTACAATGAGCAGTTCTTC. This translates into CSARQTPGLAESSYNEQFF.

This clonotype was seen a few times. V and J are TRBV9 and TRBJ2-2, with D possibly TRBD2 on 6 matching bases. Deletions cut 8 bases from V and 0 bases from J, with 20 bases between. Looked up from germline, CDR1 is SGDLS and CDR2 is YYNGEE. CDR3 size: 17 residues. This CDR3 is CASQRRGSPSNTGELFF. In DNA form, the CDR3 reads TGTGCCAGTCAACGTCGGGGGAGCCCCTCGAACACCGGGGAGCTGTTTTTT.